This T cell receptor (beta chain) was sequenced for a study of vaccination and CD4 T cells after COVID-19. This CDR3 contains 14 residues. Germline CDR1 DFQATT, CDR2 SNEGSKA (reference sequence). Losses at the gene ends were 4 bases for V and 6 bases for J; bases not matched to a gene: 7. About this clonotype itself: The antigen is unknown.

Once obtained from cultured CD4+ T cells, the DNA was sequenced using the Oncomine TCR Beta short-read assay. Genomic DNA was isolated from CD4+ T cells that had been cultured. MiXCR was run by TCRdb on the PCR reads, yielding one entry per CDR3 protein. The repertoire holds approximately 16,000 distinct CDR3 sequences, with around 52% as singletons. Stated treatment: approximately 9-day PBMC culture with coronavirus spike peptide pools or control peptides (ViraFEST assay). Sequenced here: CD4+ T cells from blood, cultured in vitro, sampled before SARS-CoV-2 vaccination. The chain uses TRBV20-1 and TRBJ2-3, with 10 bases identical to TRBD2. This receptor was taken from a human donor who had recovered from COVID-19. This CDR3 reads CSATAGSGRDTQYF. The CDR3 DNA follows: TGCAGTGCTACAGCGGGTAGCGGGAGGGATACGCAGTATTTT.